This TCR beta chain is drawn from a study of blood T cell repertoires in COVID-19. The CDR3 runs to 17 residues. Germline trimming cut 4 bases from V and 0 bases from J; bases unmatched to any gene: 6. Germline V CDR1 and CDR2: LGHNA, YSLEER. Produced via immunoSEQ multiplex PCR; TCRdb's table is partial and in-frame only. Of 18,000 or so clones listed, roughly 91% are singletons. The sequence derives from a human donor in a cohort sampled during active COVID-19. The chain recombines TRBV4-3 with TRBJ2-3, with 11 positions matching TRBD2. The sample consisted of peripheral blood. CDR3 residues: CASSLGLAETSTDTQYF. The CDR3, as DNA: TGCGCCAGCAGCCTGGGACTAGCGGAAACTAGCACAGATACGCAGTATTTT.